The 26 T cell receptor beta chains presented below share a single source sample, sequenced in a study of shared clonotypes between healthy human individuals. The method was immunoSEQ multiplex PCR; TCRdb's version includes in-frame clones alone and lacks a portion of them. The data contain hundreds of thousands of clones, around two thirds of them singletons. Input material: memory CD4+ T cells sorted from blood. The subset: CD45RA-negative fraction. The receptors come from a woman in her twenties or thirties in good health.

The chain has TRBV9 and TRBJ1-1; unclear D gene. CDR1 SGDLS and CDR2 YYNGEE come from the germline V gene. The CDR3 is made up of 13 amino acids. V dropped 4 bases and J dropped 7 bases, with 14 bases sitting between them. The CDR3 sequence is CASSPLPGGEAFF. CDR3 nucleotides: TGTGCCAGCAGCCCCCTCCCGGGAGGTGAAGCTTTCTTT.

The V call is TRBV18, the J call TRBJ2-3; TRBD2 aligns across 10 bases. Trimming removed 6 bases from V and 0 bases from J; junction bases left unmatched: 9. CDR1 is KGHSH and CDR2 is LQKENI in the germline V gene. This CDR3 is 17 amino acids long. CDR3 coding DNA: TGTGCCAGCTCCTGGACTAGCGGAGACCTTAGCACAGATACGCAGTATTTT. Translated: CASSWTSGDLSTDTQYF. Variable domain in full (rest from reference TRBV18 and TRBJ2-3): NAGVMQNPRHLVRRRGQEARLRCSPMKGHSHVYWYRQLPEEGLKFMVYLQKENIIDESGMPKERFSAEFPKEGPSILRIQQVVRGDSAAYFCASSWTSGDLSTDTQYFGPGTRLTVL.

In DNA form, the CDR3 reads TGTGCCAGCAGCGAACCCCAGGATACGCAGTATTTT. Its protein product is CASSEPQDTQYF. This chain uses TRBV9 with TRBJ2-3, with no clear D. The CDR3 extends over 12 amino acids. Looked up from germline, CDR1 is SGDLS and CDR2 is YYNGEE. V lost 3 bases and J 6 bases, leaving 8 bases between the germline ends.

The rearrangement uses TRBV19 and TRBJ1-5; D might be TRBD1 (6 bases). Trimming left V 7 bases short and J 1 base short, with 14 bases between. The CDR3 covers 15 residues. In germline, CDR1 is LNHDA, CDR2 SQIVND (reference sequence). The CDR3: CASIQQGGSNQPQHF. CDR3 bases: TGTGCCAGTATTCAACAGGGAGGGAGCAATCAGCCCCAGCATTTT.

In the case of this clone: This sample also contains other DNA sequences that code for the same CDR3. The rearrangement links TRBV5-1 to TRBJ2-7, with TRBD1 matching 10 bases. V was pared by 4 bases and J by 2 bases, with 3 bases of the junction left unmatched. The CDR3 spans 14 residues. Germline lookup yields CDR1 SGHRS and CDR2 YFSETQ. The chain's CDR3 is CASSKGQGPYEQYF. The CDR3 bases are TGCGCCAGCAGCAAGGGACAGGGGCCCTACGAGCAGTACTTC.

The chain recombines TRBV19 with TRBJ2-7; the match to TRBD2 covers 13 bases. The CDR3 is made up of 16 amino acids. Germline V CDR1 and CDR2: LNHDA, SQIVND (reference sequence). The trim removed 5 bases at V and 0 bases at J, leaving 4 bases unmatched. The DNA for the CDR3 is TGTGCCAGTAGTGGCGGGACTAGCGGGGACTCCTACGAGCAGTACTTC. Translated: CASSGGTSGDSYEQYF.

This rearrangement joins TRBV28 to TRBJ2-1, with D tentatively TRBD1 (5 bases). Germline CDR1 reads MDHEN; CDR2 reads SYDVKM. V was trimmed by 4 bases and J by 12 bases, leaving 16 bases between them. This CDR3 is built from 13 residues. The CDR3 sequence: CASSSLGRRGQFF. The CDR3 DNA reads as TGTGCCAGCAGTTCCCTAGGGCGAAGGGGGCAGTTCTTC.

Of note for this clone: Just one base apart from a much larger clone, this may be a read error. Other DNA variants within this sample encode the same CDR3. This chain links TRBV5-1 with TRBJ2-1, with TRBD2 matching 7 bases. The germline CDR1 and CDR2 sequences are SGHRS and YFSETQ. The CDR3 is 15 residues long. Trimming cost V 2 bases and J 2 bases; bases outside gene matches: 4. The CDR3 bases are TGCGCCAGCAGCTTTTCCAGCGGGGCCTACAATGAGCAGTTCTTC. Translation gives CASSFSSGAYNEQFF.

The rearrangement links TRBV28 to TRBJ1-2; TRBD1 is a possible D gene (6 bases). Germline-derived CDR1 and CDR2 are MDHEN and SYDVKM. Between the trimmed V and J ends, which lost 6 bases and 8 bases, there was a span of 16 bases. The CDR3 runs 13 residues. The CDR3 bases are TGTGCCAGCAGGGGGAACAGGGCCGGCGGCTACACCTTC. This sequence encodes CASRGNRAGGYTF.

The table lists this clone with a few counts. The J gene is TRBJ2-2, the V gene TRBV11-1, with D possibly matching TRBD1 (5 bases). This CDR3 is 14 amino acids long. Germline V gene sequence: CDR1 SGHAT, CDR2 FQDESV (reference sequence). V was shortened by 3 bases and J by 4 bases, with 9 bases between the two germline ends. The chain's CDR3 is CASSFQRGTGELFF. CDR3 DNA: TGTGCCAGCAGCTTCCAAAGGGGCACCGGGGAGCTGTTTTTT.

This clone appeared once. The chain recombines TRBV19 with TRBJ2-3; D not certain. Trimming pared 4 bases from V and 2 bases from J, leaving 10 bases between. Germline V gene sequence: CDR1 LNHDA, CDR2 SQIVND (reference sequence). The CDR3 is 14 amino acids. CDR3 bases: TGTGCCAGTAGTAGGACGGCGTCCACAGATACGCAGTATTTT. Its translation: CASSRTASTDTQYF.

This clone was counted only a few times. The CDR3 loop reads CARTGTSTDTQYF. The DNA of the CDR3 is TGTGCCCGGACAGGTACTAGCACAGATACGCAGTATTTT. The rearrangement links TRBV5-6 to TRBJ2-3; 7 bases are a match to TRBD1. The germline gives CDR1 SGHDT, CDR2 YYEEEE. The CDR3 length is 13 residues. The ends lost 10 bases at V and 0 bases at J; junction bases unmatched: 5.

This clone has a single count. The chain uses TRBV7-8 and TRBJ2-7, with a tentative D call TRBD1 (5 bases). Between the trimmed V and J ends, which lost 6 bases and 5 bases, there was a span of 20 bases. The CDR3 extends over 15 amino acids. The germline CDR1 and CDR2 sequences are SGHVS and FQNEAQ. CDR3 in DNA: TGTGCCAGCAGTCTACACTTGGGGCCTATCCACGAGCAGTACTTC. This translates into CASSLHLGPIHEQYF.

This chain uses TRBV7-2 with TRBJ2-2; 14 nucleotides match TRBD2. Germline values: CDR1 SGHTA, CDR2 FQGNSA. The V gene end was trimmed by 6 bases and the J gene end by 8 bases; junction bases not matched to a gene: 5. The CDR3 sequence is 15 residues long. CDR3 DNA sequence: TGTGCCAGCAGAGGGACTAGCGGGAGAACGGGGGAGCTGTTTTTT. This gives the protein CASRGTSGRTGELFF.

The J gene is TRBJ1-2, the V gene TRBV11-2; D is possibly TRBD1 (5 bases). CDR1 SGHAT and CDR2 FQNNGV come from the germline V gene. Trimming removed 5 bases at V and 10 bases at J, with 14 bases between. This CDR3 region has 12 residues. The chain's CDR3 is CASSPRGQAYTF. The CDR3 DNA sequence: TGTGCCAGCAGCCCACGTGGACAAGCCTACACCTTC. The full variable domain, rest sourced from reference TRBV11-2 and TRBJ1-2, is EAGVAQSPRYKIIEKRQSVAFWCNPISGHATLYWYQQILGQGPKLLIQFQNNGVVDDSQLPKDRFSAERLKGVDSTLKIQPAKLEDSAVYLCASSPRGQAYTFGSGTRLTVV.

The CDR3: CASSPSRLGNTEAFF. The CDR3 DNA follows: TGCGCCAGCAGCCCCTCCAGATTGGGGAACACTGAAGCTTTCTTT. The genes are TRBV10-1 and TRBJ1-1, with D unclear. CDR3 length: 15 residues. V lost 6 bases to trimming and J lost 1 base, with 15 bases between them. Germline V gene lookup returns CDR1 WNHNN and CDR2 SYGVQD (reference sequence).

The chain joins TRBV21-1 to TRBJ1-1; TRBD1 is the table's D call and was not checked against the DNA. TRBV21-1 is a recognized pseudogene. CDR3 length: 12 amino acids. This CDR3 is CASRAGNTEAFF. The CDR3 coding sequence is TGTGCCAGCAGGGCAGGGAACACTGAAGCTTTCTTT.

The chain joins TRBV10-1 to TRBJ2-3; D not certain. The CDR3 totals 13 residues. V lost 1 base to trimming and J lost 2 bases, with 4 bases between them. The germline V gene encodes CDR1 WNHNN and CDR2 SYGVQD (reference sequence). The CDR3 bases are TGCGCCAGCAGTGAGTACCTCACAGATACGCAGTATTTT. This codes for CASSEYLTDTQYF.

V is TRBV2 and J is TRBJ2-3; D possibly corresponds to TRBD1 (6 bases). CDR3 length: 15 residues. V lost 3 bases, J lost 4 bases, and 14 bases lay in between. From germline, CDR1 is SNHLY and CDR2 FYNNEI. CDR3 sequence: CASSDQGLGSDTQYF. Written as DNA, the CDR3 is TGTGCCAGCAGTGATCAGGGGCTGGGCTCAGATACGCAGTATTTT.

The V call is TRBV4-1, the J call TRBJ1-5; D perhaps matches TRBD1 (5 bases). The V gene's germline CDR1 is MGHRA and CDR2 YSYEKL. Trimming removed 5 bases from V and 1 base from J, with 15 bases in between. This CDR3 spans 16 amino acids. The CDR3: CASSKGEGGSNQPQHF. The CDR3 DNA is TGCGCCAGCAGCAAAGGGGAGGGAGGGAGCAATCAGCCCCAGCATTTT.

The V and J genes are TRBV4-1 and TRBJ2-1; tentative D call: TRBD1 (7 bases). CDR3 length equals 16 residues. V was cut by 5 bases and J by 3 bases, with 17 bases left in between. Germline V lookup: CDR1 MGHRA, CDR2 YSYEKL. As DNA, the CDR3 is TGCGCCAGCAGCGCCGAGACAGGGACTTACTACAATGAGCAGTTCTTC. It codes for CASSAETGTYYNEQFF.

The CDR3 DNA sequence: TGTGCCAGCAGCTTGGATGGAGGGGGCAGCCAGCCCCAGCATTTT. Protein: CASSLDGGGSQPQHF. This sequence joins TRBV5-4 and TRBJ1-5, with 7 bases that match TRBD1. CDR1 and CDR2 (germline): SGHNT, YYREEE (reference sequence). This CDR3 contains 15 residues. J gave up 7 bases and V 0 bases, and 7 bases lay outside the gene matches.

The CDR3 here is CASRRRQGPGQPQHF. The CDR3 DNA reads as TGTGCCAGCAGACGTCGACAGGGACCGGGACAGCCCCAGCATTTT. The chain employs TRBV11-2 and TRBJ1-5; 7 bases agree with TRBD1. Germline V gene sequence: CDR1 SGHAT, CDR2 FQNNGV. This CDR3 contains 15 residues. The V segment lost 6 bases and the J segment 7 bases; nucleotides outside the gene matches: 12.

The sample holds a few counts of this clone. The gene calls are TRBV5-4 and TRBJ2-5, with unresolved D. CDR3 length: 15 amino acids. The V and J ends lost 1 base and 3 bases respectively, with 13 bases between them. CDR1 and CDR2 (germline): SGHNT, YYREEE (reference sequence). In DNA, the CDR3 is TGTGCCAGCAGCTTGAGTAAGGCAATAAAAGAGACCCAGTACTTC. Protein: CASSLSKAIKETQYF.

This chain links TRBV7-8 with TRBJ2-1; 9 bases are shared with TRBD1. Germline loops: CDR1 SGHVS, CDR2 FQNEAQ. The CDR3 runs 13 residues. V was clipped by 3 bases and J by 15 bases; unmatched bases: 9. CDR3 residues: CASSFGGQGRLFF. The DNA of the CDR3 is TGTGCCAGCAGCTTCGGGGGACAGGGCAGGTTGTTCTTC.

This clone was detected a few times. The J gene is TRBJ2-2, the V gene TRBV7-2, with 9 bases identical to TRBD2. The CDR3 is made up of 16 amino acids. The germline gives CDR1 SGHTA, CDR2 FQGNSA. With V trimmed by 2 bases and J by 2 bases, 3 bases remained unmatched. The DNA of the CDR3 is TGTGCCAGCAGCTTATCCCTAGCGGGAAACACCGGGGAGCTGTTTTTT. Its translation: CASSLSLAGNTGELFF.